The next 31 T cell receptor beta chains were all read from a single sample in a study of blood T cell repertoires in COVID-19. Clones were sequenced by immunoSEQ multiplex PCR, and TCRdb holds only the in-frame ones, with some missing. The table includes around 200,000 clones, 80% to 90% detected once. Sequencing was performed on peripheral blood. All receptors come from a woman of 80 years or more with acute or convalescent COVID-19.

The chain uses TRBV9 and TRBJ2-7, with TRBD2 matching over 12 bases. The CDR3 spans 16 residues. V shed 3 bases and J 3 bases; nucleotides not matched to a gene: 7. In germline, CDR1 is SGDLS, CDR2 YYNGEE. For the CDR3, the DNA is TGTGCCAGCAGCGCACTAGCGGGAGGTGGTCTCTACGAGCAGTACTTC. As protein: CASSALAGGGLYEQYF.

This chain uses TRBV5-6 with TRBJ2-1; D gene unclear. Trimming took 0 bases from V and 12 from J, leaving 10 bases between them. CDR1 and CDR2 (germline): SGHDT, YYEEEE. CDR3 size: 12 residues. CDR3 amino acids: CASSLDAEAQFF. CDR3 in DNA: TGTGCCAGCAGCTTGGACGCCGAGGCGCAGTTCTTC.

The chain links TRBV30 to TRBJ1-2; 8 nucleotides align to TRBD1. The CDR3 has 13 amino acids. In germline, CDR1 is GTSNPN, CDR2 SVGIG (reference sequence). V was clipped by 8 bases and J by 5 bases; unmatched bases: 10. This CDR3 is CAGPHRGFYGYTF. The CDR3 DNA follows: TGTGCCGGTCCCCACAGGGGGTTTTATGGCTACACCTTC.

The V and J genes are TRBV28 and TRBJ2-6; tentatively, D is TRBD1 (6 bases). CDR3 length: 17 amino acids. The V end lost 6 bases, the J end lost 0 bases, and 15 bases lay between the germline ends. Looked up from germline, CDR1 is MDHEN and CDR2 is SYDVKM. CDR3 loop: CASRVGGTASGANVLTF. The CDR3 DNA sequence: TGTGCCAGCAGGGTAGGGGGAACCGCCTCTGGGGCCAACGTCCTGACTTTC.

The genes are TRBV7-2 and TRBJ2-1; 8 bases line up with TRBD2. The CDR3 runs to 16 residues. In germline, CDR1 is SGHTA, CDR2 FQGNSA. J was trimmed by 3 bases and V by 1 base; bases with no gene match: 5. CDR3 coding DNA: TGTGCCAGCAGCTTAGTGGCTAGCGGGTTCTACAATGAGCAGTTCTTC. The encoded protein is CASSLVASGFYNEQFF.

This CDR3 reads CASKRRDLRKLYNEQFF. In DNA form, the CDR3 reads TGTGCCAGCAAAAGGCGTGATTTGCGGAAATTATACAATGAGCAGTTCTTC. The V call is TRBV28, the J call TRBJ2-1; D unclear. Per the germline V gene, CDR1 is MDHEN and CDR2 is SYDVKM. This CDR3 is built from 17 residues. V lost 7 bases and J lost 4, with 23 bases in between. Using reference TRBV28 and TRBJ2-1 for the parts outside the CDR3, the full variable domain is DVKVTQSSRYLVKRTGEKVFLECVQDMDHENMFWYRQDPGLGLRLIYFSYDVKMKEKGDIPEGYSVSREKKERFSLILESASTNQTSMYLCASKRRDLRKLYNEQFFGPGTRLTVL.

As regards this clone: Other DNA sequences in this specimen translate into the identical CDR3. The J gene is TRBJ1-3, the V gene TRBV3-1 (or the pseudogene TRBV3-2), with 7 bases fitting TRBD1. The V gene's germline CDR1 is LGHDT and CDR2 YNNKEL (reference sequence). This CDR3 contains 13 residues. The V gene end was trimmed by 3 bases and the J gene end by 4 bases; junction bases not matched to a gene: 0. This CDR3 reads CASSQGQGNTIYF. The CDR3 bases are TGTGCCAGCAGCCAGGGACAGGGAAACACCATATATTTT.

J is TRBJ2-3 and V is TRBV6-2 or TRBV6-3; 12 bases align to TRBD2. CDR3 size: 20 residues. Germline V gene lookup returns CDR1 MNHEY and CDR2 SVGEGT. J was trimmed by 4 bases and V by 4 bases; bases with no gene match: 18. The CDR3: CASSSQTSGRKTTLPDTQYF. In DNA, the CDR3 is TGTGCCAGCAGTTCGCAGACTAGCGGGAGAAAAACCACGTTGCCAGATACGCAGTATTTT.

The chain links TRBV15 to TRBJ2-5; 8 nucleotides match TRBD1. With 1 base clipped from V and 4 bases from J, the junction kept 8 bases outside the gene matches. CDR1 and CDR2 from the germline V gene are LNHNV and YYDKDF (reference sequence). This CDR3 is built from 16 residues. For the CDR3, the DNA is TGTGCCACCAGCAGAGGCCGGACAGGGCAGGCAGAGACCCAGTACTTC. Amino acid sequence: CATSRGRTGQAETQYF.

The chain has TRBV13 and TRBJ1-6; TRBD1 matches 7 bases. From germline, CDR1 is PRHDT and CDR2 FYEKMQ (reference sequence). There are 15 residues in the CDR3. The V gene end was trimmed by 2 bases and the J gene end by 10 bases; junction bases not matched to a gene: 8. The CDR3 DNA reads as TGTGCCAGCAGCTTACGCCAGGGGGTCCAATCACCCCTCCACTTT. It yields the protein CASSLRQGVQSPLHF.

The chain recombines TRBV3-1 (or the pseudogene TRBV3-2) with TRBJ1-1; D unclear. The V end was cut by 4 bases, the J end by 4 bases, with 10 bases between. The CDR3 totals 13 residues. Germline V gene lookup returns CDR1 LGHDT and CDR2 YNNKEL (reference sequence). The CDR3 spells CASSPGWRTEAFF. The DNA of the CDR3 is TGTGCCAGCAGCCCCGGGTGGCGCACTGAAGCTTTCTTT.

The chain links TRBV11-2 to TRBJ2-7; 10 bases agree with TRBD2. The CDR3 spans 17 residues. J lost 2 bases, V lost 2 bases, and 9 bases had no gene match. Germline V gene data show CDR1 as SGHAT and CDR2 as FQNNGV. CDR3 residues: CASSLRASGSRAYEQYF. CDR3 DNA sequence: TGTGCCAGCAGCTTAAGGGCTAGCGGGAGTAGGGCCTACGAGCAGTACTTC.

The V and J genes are TRBV18 and TRBJ2-1; the D is unclear. Per germline, CDR1 KGHSH and CDR2 LQKENI. The CDR3 is made up of 16 amino acids. Trimming took off 3 bases at V and 1 base at J, with 13 bases between the two ends. CDR3 protein: CASSPLGAASYNEQFF. The CDR3 region has the DNA TGTGCCAGCTCACCCTTGGGCGCTGCGTCCTACAATGAGCAGTTCTTC.

J is TRBJ1-5 and V is TRBV10-2, with D perhaps TRBD1 (6 bases). The CDR3 sequence is 18 residues long. Per germline, CDR1 WSHSY and CDR2 SAAADI. Between the trimmed V and J ends, which lost 1 base and 5 bases, there was a span of 21 bases. Here the CDR3 reads CASSEFPTGSNIHQPQHF. CDR3 coding DNA: TGCGCCAGCAGTGAGTTCCCGACAGGCTCGAACATCCATCAGCCCCAGCATTTT.

V is TRBV30 and J is TRBJ1-3, with TRBD1 identical over 7 bases. The V and J ends lost 2 bases and 4 bases, in that order; junction bases with no gene match: 2. CDR1 is GTSNPN and CDR2 is SVGIG in the germline V gene (reference sequence). The CDR3 runs to 13 residues. The CDR3 protein is CAWSWTGGNTIYF. As DNA, the CDR3 is TGTGCCTGGAGTTGGACAGGAGGAAACACCATATATTTT.

J is TRBJ2-7 and V is TRBV20-1, with a tentative D call TRBD1 (5 bases). V was shortened by 6 bases and J by 4 bases, with 10 bases between the two germline ends. CDR3 size: 11 residues. CDR1 is DFQATT, CDR2 SNEGSKA, per germline (reference sequence). The CDR3 DNA follows: TGCAGTGCCCAGGGAAAGTACGAGCAGTACTTC. Its translation: CSAQGKYEQYF.

This clone showed up just once. The chain is built from TRBV18 and TRBJ1-5; possibly TRBD1 for D (5 bases). Germline V gives CDR1 KGHSH, CDR2 LQKENI. V lost 8 bases to trimming and J lost 2 bases, with 13 bases between them. The CDR3 loop spans 14 amino acids. The chain's CDR3 is CASAPQGRNQPQHF. Here the CDR3 DNA reads TGTGCCAGCGCTCCGCAGGGTCGCAATCAGCCCCAGCATTTT.

The chain carries TRBV16 and TRBJ1-5, with D maybe TRBD1 (6 bases). This CDR3 region has 16 residues. CDR1 KGHSY and CDR2 FQNENV come from the germline V gene. V shed 1 base and J shed 7 bases, with 17 bases lying between them. Here the CDR3 reads CASSQFSDRQRQPQHF. Written as DNA, the CDR3 is TGTGCCAGCAGCCAATTCTCCGACAGGCAGCGGCAGCCCCAGCATTTT.

J is TRBJ1-2 and V is TRBV10-3; TRBD1 agrees at 9 bases. Unmatched junction bases numbered 7, after V lost 1 base and J lost 4 bases. Germline V lookup: CDR1 ENHRY, CDR2 SYGVKD. CDR3 length: 16 amino acids. CDR3 nucleotide sequence: TGTGCCATCAGTGAGTGGGGACAGGGCTTGGGCTATGGCTACACCTTC. Its protein product is CAISEWGQGLGYGYTF.

The V call is TRBV6-2 or TRBV6-3, the J call TRBJ2-3; 7 nucleotides align to TRBD1. The germline gives CDR1 MNHEY, CDR2 SVGEGT. This CDR3 spans 15 amino acids. The ends lost 2 bases at V and 1 base at J; junction bases unmatched: 3. CDR3 sequence reads: CASSYRGQRTDTQYF. CDR3 nucleotides: TGTGCCAGCAGTTACAGGGGACAGCGCACAGATACGCAGTATTTT.

This clone was seen a handful of times. The chain carries TRBV11-2 and TRBJ1-2; no definite D call. There are 15 residues in the CDR3. The V and J ends lost 0 bases and 7 bases respectively, with 15 bases between them. Germline V gene lookup returns CDR1 SGHAT and CDR2 FQNNGV. As DNA, the CDR3 is TGTGCCAGCAGCTTAGATGCCTGGTCGGGTTCTGGCTACACCTTC. Residues: CASSLDAWSGSGYTF.

V gene TRBV4-3 combines with J gene TRBJ2-3; 8 bases agree with TRBD2. Germline V gene data show CDR1 as LGHNA and CDR2 as YSLEER. The CDR3 covers 17 residues. The J segment lost 4 bases and the V segment lost 0 bases, leaving 9 bases of the junction unmatched. The DNA of the CDR3 is TGCGCCAGCAGCCAAGAAGCCAGCGGGAGTTTCGCAGATACGCAGTATTTT. Encoded protein: CASSQEASGSFADTQYF.

V gene TRBV14 combines with J gene TRBJ2-7; D is perhaps TRBD1 (6 bases). The germline V gene has CDR1 SGHDN and CDR2 FVKESK. The V end was cut by 5 bases, the J end by 6 bases, with 14 bases between. The CDR3 extends over 13 amino acids. The CDR3 DNA is TGTGCCAGCAGCGCCTCCGGGACATCCGAGCAGTACTTC. Residues: CASSASGTSEQYF. Using reference TRBV14 and TRBJ2-7 for the parts outside the CDR3, the full variable domain is EAGVTQFPSHSVIEKGQTVTLRCDPISGHDNLYWYRRVMGKEIKFLLHFVKESKQDESGMPNNRFLAERTGGTYSTLKVQPAELEDSGVYFCASSASGTSEQYFGPGTRLTVT.

The rearrangement joins TRBV19 to TRBJ1-6; D is perhaps TRBD1 (6 bases). With 9 bases removed from V and 3 bases from J, the gap between germline ends came to 15 bases. Germline CDR1 LNHDA, CDR2 SQIVND (reference sequence). CDR3 length equals 15 residues. CDR3 bases: TGTGCCAGCCGGCTTAACAGGGACTATAATTCACCCCTCCACTTT. As protein: CASRLNRDYNSPLHF.

The rearrangement links TRBV2 to TRBJ2-5, with 10 bases that match TRBD2. The V gene end was trimmed by 6 bases and the J gene end by 5 bases; junction bases not matched to a gene: 6. The germline V gene encodes CDR1 SNHLY and CDR2 FYNNEI. The CDR3 totals 14 residues. CDR3 nucleotides: TGTGCCAGCAGCCAAGCGGGAGGGCCGGAGACCCAGTACTTC. Its translation: CASSQAGGPETQYF.

This sequence joins TRBV5-1 and TRBJ1-3; 7 bases map to TRBD1. There are 15 residues in the CDR3. Germline CDR1 reads SGHRS; CDR2 reads YFSETQ. With V trimmed by 4 bases and J by 4 bases, 8 bases remained unmatched. The CDR3 nucleotides read TGCGCCAGCAGCATGGCAGGGGGATCGGGAAACACCATATATTTT. Amino acid sequence: CASSMAGGSGNTIYF.

The chain combines TRBV7-9 with TRBJ2-7, with D hard to call. CDR1 and CDR2 from the germline V gene are SEHNR and FQNEAQ (reference sequence). The CDR3 is 13 residues long. V was cut by 2 bases and J by 9 bases, with 14 bases left in between. CDR3 in amino acids: CASSLTVEQLQYF. The DNA for the CDR3 is TGTGCCAGCAGCTTAACGGTAGAGCAACTGCAGTACTTC.

This chain uses TRBV7-2 with TRBJ2-3; TRBD2 agrees at 9 bases. CDR1 SGHTA and CDR2 FQGNSA come from the germline V gene. The junction had 19 bases not matched to a gene; V was cut back by 5 bases and J by 4 bases. This CDR3 is 19 amino acids long. The CDR3 DNA is TGTGCCAGCAGCAGACATATCGGCGGGAGGGCCCCAAATGCAGATACGCAGTATTTT. Translated: CASSRHIGGRAPNADTQYF.

This chain joins TRBV5-1 and TRBJ2-5; 9 nucleotides line up with TRBD2. Germline CDR1 and CDR2: SGHRS and YFSETQ. This CDR3 contains 16 residues. V lost 6 bases, J lost 4 bases, and 13 bases stayed unmatched. The CDR3 loop is CASTPGGSGSLETQYF. In nucleotides, the CDR3 is TGCGCCAGCACCCCGGGGGGTAGCGGGAGTTTAGAGACCCAGTACTTC.

In this sample, this clone turned up once. The V and J genes are TRBV5-1 and TRBJ2-5; 7 bases are shared with TRBD1. The CDR3 consists of 15 residues. V was pared by 2 bases and J by 5 bases, with 9 bases of the junction left unmatched. Germline V gene sequence: CDR1 SGHRS, CDR2 YFSETQ. CDR3 in amino acids: CASSFRQGWMETQYF. CDR3 nucleotides: TGCGCCAGCAGCTTCCGACAGGGCTGGATGGAGACCCAGTACTTC.

The chain is built from TRBV6-6 and TRBJ1-1; TRBD1 agrees at 9 bases. Trimming cost V 2 bases and J 4 bases; bases outside gene matches: 5. CDR3 length: 15 amino acids. Germline V gene sequence: CDR1 MNHNY, CDR2 SVGAGI (reference sequence). In DNA form, the CDR3 reads TGTGCCAGCAGTTACGGGGGACAGGGCCCCACTGAAGCTTTCTTT. Encoded protein: CASSYGGQGPTEAFF.